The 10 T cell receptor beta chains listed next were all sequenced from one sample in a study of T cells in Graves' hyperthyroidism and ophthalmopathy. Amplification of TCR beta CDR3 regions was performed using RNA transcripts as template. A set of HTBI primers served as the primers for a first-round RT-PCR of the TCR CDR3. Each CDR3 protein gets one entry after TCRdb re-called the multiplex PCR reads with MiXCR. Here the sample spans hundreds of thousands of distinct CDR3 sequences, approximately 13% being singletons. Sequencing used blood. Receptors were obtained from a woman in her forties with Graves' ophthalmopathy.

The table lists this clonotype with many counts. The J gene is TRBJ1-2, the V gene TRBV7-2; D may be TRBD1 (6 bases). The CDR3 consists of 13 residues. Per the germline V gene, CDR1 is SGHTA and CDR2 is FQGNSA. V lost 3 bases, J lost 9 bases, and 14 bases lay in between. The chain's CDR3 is CASSFRQALSYTF. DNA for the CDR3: TGTGCCAGCAGCTTCAGACAGGCTTTAAGCTACACCTTC.

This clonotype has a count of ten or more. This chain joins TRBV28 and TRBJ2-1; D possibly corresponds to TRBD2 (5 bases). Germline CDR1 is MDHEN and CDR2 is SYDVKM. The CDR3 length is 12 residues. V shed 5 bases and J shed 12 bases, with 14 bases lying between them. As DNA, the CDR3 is TGTGCCAGCAGTGAAAGCGGAATGGGGCAGTTCTTC. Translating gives CASSESGMGQFF.

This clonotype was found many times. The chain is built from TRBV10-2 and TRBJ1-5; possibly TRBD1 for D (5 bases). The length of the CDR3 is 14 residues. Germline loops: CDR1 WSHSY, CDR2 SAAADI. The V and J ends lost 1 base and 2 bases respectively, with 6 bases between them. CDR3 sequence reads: CASSEWGGNQPQHF. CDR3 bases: TGCGCCAGCAGTGAGTGGGGGGGCAATCAGCCCCAGCATTTT.

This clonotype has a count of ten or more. The CDR3 nucleotides are TGTGCCAGCAGTTCTTTTCGGGTCGGAGGAGGCTACACCTTC. Translation: CASSSFRVGGGYTF. This chain joins TRBV28 and TRBJ1-2; D remains ambiguous. The CDR3 runs 14 residues. Trimming removed 4 bases from V and 8 bases from J, with 17 bases in between. CDR1 MDHEN and CDR2 SYDVKM come from the germline V gene.

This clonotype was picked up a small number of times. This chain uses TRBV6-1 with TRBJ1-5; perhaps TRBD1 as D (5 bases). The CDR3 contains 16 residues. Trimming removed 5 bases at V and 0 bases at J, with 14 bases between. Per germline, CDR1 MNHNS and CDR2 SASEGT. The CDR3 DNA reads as TGTGCCAGCAGTCCCCAAGGGGCGTATAGCAATCAGCCCCAGCATTTT. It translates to CASSPQGAYSNQPQHF.

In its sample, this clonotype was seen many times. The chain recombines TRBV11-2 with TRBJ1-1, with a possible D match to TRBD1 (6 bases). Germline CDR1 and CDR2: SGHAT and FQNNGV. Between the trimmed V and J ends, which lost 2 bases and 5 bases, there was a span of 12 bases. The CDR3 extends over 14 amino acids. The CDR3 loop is CASSLRQVPTEAFF. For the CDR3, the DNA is TGTGCCAGCAGCTTACGACAGGTGCCAACTGAAGCTTTCTTT.

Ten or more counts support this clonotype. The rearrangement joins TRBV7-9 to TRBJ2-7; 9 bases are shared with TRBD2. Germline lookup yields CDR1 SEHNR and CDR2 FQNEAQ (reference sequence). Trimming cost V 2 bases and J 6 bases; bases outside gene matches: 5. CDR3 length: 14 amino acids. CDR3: CASSLQAGGSEQYF. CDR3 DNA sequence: TGTGCCAGCAGCTTACAAGCGGGAGGAAGCGAGCAGTACTTC.

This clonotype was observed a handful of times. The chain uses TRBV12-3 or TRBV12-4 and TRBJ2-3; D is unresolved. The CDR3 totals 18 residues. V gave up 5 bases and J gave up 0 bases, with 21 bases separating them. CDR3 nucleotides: TGTGCCAGCAGTAAACCTCCGGGCCGACTTACTAGCACAGATACGCAGTATTTT. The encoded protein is CASSKPPGRLTSTDTQYF.

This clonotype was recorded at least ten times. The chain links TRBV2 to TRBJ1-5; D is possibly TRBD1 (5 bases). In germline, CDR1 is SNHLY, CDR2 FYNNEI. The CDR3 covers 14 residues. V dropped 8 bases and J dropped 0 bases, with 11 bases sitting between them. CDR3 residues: CASGRAYSNQPQHF. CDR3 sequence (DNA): TGTGCCAGCGGCAGGGCTTATAGCAATCAGCCCCAGCATTTT.

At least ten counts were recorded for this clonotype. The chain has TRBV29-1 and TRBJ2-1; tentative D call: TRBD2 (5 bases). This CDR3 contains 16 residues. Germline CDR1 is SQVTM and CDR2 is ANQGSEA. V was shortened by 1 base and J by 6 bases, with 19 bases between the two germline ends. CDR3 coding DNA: TGCAGCGTTGAAGTATTAGGAGGTTCGGCCGCCAATGAGCAGTTCTTC. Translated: CSVEVLGGSAANEQFF.